This T cell receptor beta chain stems from a study of immune evolution from preneoplasia to lung adenocarcinoma. In the study overall: HLA loss of heterozygosity: less than 9% AIS, about 15% MIA, about 31% ADC, none AAH.

Nucleic acids came from premalignant or tumor cells enriched by macro-dissection. The assay was immunoSEQ multiplex PCR, and TCRdb's table has in-frame clones only and misses some. Of under 45,000 clones in the sample, roughly 80% were seen once. Germline V gives CDR1 LNHNV, CDR2 YYDKDF (reference sequence). The CDR3 has 15 residues. V was clipped by 3 bases and J by 3 bases; unmatched bases: 6. This clone was recorded a few times. The antigen is not known. Study observations and caveats: Top clone frequencies peaked in normal lung, apparently declining through invasive adenocarcinoma. KRAS-mutant nodules had the highest T cell clonality.

The gene calls are TRBV15 and TRBJ2-5, with 8 bases that match TRBD1. The source material was FFPE invasive lung adenocarcinoma tissue. This clonotype was sampled from a person in their sixties with lung adenocarcinoma. As DNA, the CDR3 is TGTGCCACCAGCAGTCTTGGACAGGGCGAAGAGACCCAGTACTTC. Encoded protein: CATSSLGQGEETQYF.